This T cell receptor beta chain was recovered during a study of human T cells and chemical hapten exposure. This clonotype appeared many times. Time point described: patch test 1, 2 weeks after DPC sensitization. Stated treatment: therapeutic diphenylcyclopropenone sensitization with weekly scalp DPC. TCRdb itself ran the RACE reads through MiXCR, one entry per CDR3 protein. The sample yields 340,000 or so distinct CDR3 sequences, around 7% seen once. This specimen was whole blood, taken in connection with sensitization to the hapten diphenylcyclopropenone (DPC). This TCR derives from a young woman with alopecia areata. Some clones in this sample may be carry-over from other donors' samples.

The CDR3 sequence is CASSVGSGGADTQYF. CDR3 nucleotides: TGTGCCAGCAGCGTCGGGTCCGGGGGGGCGGATACGCAGTATTTT. The chain couples TRBV9 to TRBJ2-3; 8 nucleotides agree with TRBD2. CDR3 size: 15 residues. Germline V CDR1 and CDR2: SGDLS, YYNGEE. The V gene end was trimmed by 2 bases and the J gene end by 6 bases; junction bases not matched to a gene: 8.